Listed here is a single T cell receptor (beta chain). The count of this clone is one. Its antigen remains unidentified. The sample holds no much larger clone one base away, and base qualities are not on file. Libraries were made using the immunoSEQ multiplex PCR assay. In its TCRdb copy, this immuneACCESS table keeps in-frame sequences only and misses some clones. Where compared with another copy, unresolved V genes explain less than half of these, and the others have no known cause. The sample data list about 73,000 clones, and about 92% of these were observed just once. Clones ranked in the top ten supply about 2.5% of the sample. The sample comes from a study of T cell changes during pregnancy in multiple sclerosis (dated by TCRdb to between 2019 and 2020). At the level of the whole study: The study examined how the T cell repertoire changed over the course of pregnancy in women with multiple sclerosis.

The CDR3 runs 17 residues from the cysteine to the phenylalanine. Just the 51-base CDR3 DNA is kept, in frame starting at base 1. V loses 0 bases of germline sequence and J loses 2 bases, and the interval between the two ends is 11 bases. From a lookup of the germline V gene, CDR1 and CDR2 are LGHNA and YSLEER. The input for sequencing was peripheral blood, taken in the third trimester of pregnancy. The chain uses TRBV4-3 and TRBJ2-6; TRBD1 is a possible D gene, resting on 5 matching bases. This TCR was recovered from a female donor in good health, enrolled as a control in a pregnancy study. For the CDR3, the sequence is CASSQDLQGTGANVLTF. The DNA sequence is given as TGCGCCAGCAGCCAAGATCTTCAGGGAACTGGGGCCAACGTCCTGACTTTC.